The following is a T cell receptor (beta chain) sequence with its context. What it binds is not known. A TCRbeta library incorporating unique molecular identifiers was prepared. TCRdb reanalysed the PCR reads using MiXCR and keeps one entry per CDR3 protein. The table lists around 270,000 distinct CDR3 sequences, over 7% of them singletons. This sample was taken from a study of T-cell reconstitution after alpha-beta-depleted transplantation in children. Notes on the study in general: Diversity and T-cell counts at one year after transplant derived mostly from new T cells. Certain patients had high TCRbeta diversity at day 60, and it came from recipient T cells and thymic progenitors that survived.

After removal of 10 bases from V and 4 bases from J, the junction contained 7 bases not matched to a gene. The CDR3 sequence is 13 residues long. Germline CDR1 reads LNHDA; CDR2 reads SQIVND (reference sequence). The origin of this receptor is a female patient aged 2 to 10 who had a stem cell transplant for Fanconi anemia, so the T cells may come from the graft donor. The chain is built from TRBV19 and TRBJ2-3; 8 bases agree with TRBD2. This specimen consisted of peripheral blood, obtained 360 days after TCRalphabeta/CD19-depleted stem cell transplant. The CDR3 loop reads CATAGVLADTQYF. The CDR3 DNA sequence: TGTGCCACAGCGGGAGTGTTGGCAGATACGCAGTATTTT.